This TCR beta chain was captured by sequencing in a study of cytomegalovirus exposure and HLA in healthy donors. About the study: A prior study identified approximately 120 million unique TCR beta sequences from roughly 180 million T cells.

Findings and limits, study-wide: Some V segments could not be told apart, so they were left out, TRBV6-2 and TRBV6-3 among them. One variant, a missense change in DCLRE1C, was linked in a later analysis to TCR beta V- and J-gene trimming.

The junction had 5 bases not matched to a gene; V was cut back by 0 bases and J by 5 bases. CDR3 length: 16 residues. Germline assignment: CDR1 SGHRS and CDR2 YFSETQ. Primers: 60 Vbeta forward and 13 Jbeta reverse. Here immunoSEQ multiplex PCR was the method, and the copy in TCRdb shows in-frame clones only, minus some. The top ten hold 1.1% of the sample, which has around 180,000 clones, over 60% seen once. With regard to this clone: Its antigen is currently unknown.

J is TRBJ1-1 and V is TRBV5-1, with TRBD1 matching over 12 bases. The receptor's source is a middle-aged woman in good health and CMV-seronegative. Sequencing used PBMCs. The CDR3 loop is CASSLAGQGAGTEAFF. The DNA for the CDR3 is TGCGCCAGCAGCTTGGCGGGACAGGGGGCGGGAACTGAAGCTTTCTTT.